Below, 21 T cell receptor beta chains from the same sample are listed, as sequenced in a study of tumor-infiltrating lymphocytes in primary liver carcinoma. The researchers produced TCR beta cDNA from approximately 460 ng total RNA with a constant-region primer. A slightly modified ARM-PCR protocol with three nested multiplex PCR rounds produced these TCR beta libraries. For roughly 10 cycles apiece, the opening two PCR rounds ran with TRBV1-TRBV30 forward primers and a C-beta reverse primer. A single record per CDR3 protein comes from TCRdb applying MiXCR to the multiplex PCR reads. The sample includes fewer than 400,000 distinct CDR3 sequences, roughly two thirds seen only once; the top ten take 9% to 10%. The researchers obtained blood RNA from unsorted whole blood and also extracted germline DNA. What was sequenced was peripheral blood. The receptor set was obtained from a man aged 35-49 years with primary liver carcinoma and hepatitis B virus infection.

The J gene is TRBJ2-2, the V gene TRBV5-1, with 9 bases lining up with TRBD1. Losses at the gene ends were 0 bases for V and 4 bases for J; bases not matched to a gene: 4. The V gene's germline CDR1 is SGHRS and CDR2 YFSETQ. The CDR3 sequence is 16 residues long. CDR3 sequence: CASSLDRGLLTGELFF. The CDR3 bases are TGCGCCAGCAGCTTGGACAGGGGGCTACTCACCGGGGAGCTGTTTTTT.

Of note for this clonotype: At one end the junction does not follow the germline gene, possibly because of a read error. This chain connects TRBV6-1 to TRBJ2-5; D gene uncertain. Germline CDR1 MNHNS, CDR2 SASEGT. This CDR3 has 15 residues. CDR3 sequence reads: CAGSSLRDIKETQYF. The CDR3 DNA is TGTGCCGGCAGTTCGCTCAGAGACATAAAAGAGACCCAGTACTTC.

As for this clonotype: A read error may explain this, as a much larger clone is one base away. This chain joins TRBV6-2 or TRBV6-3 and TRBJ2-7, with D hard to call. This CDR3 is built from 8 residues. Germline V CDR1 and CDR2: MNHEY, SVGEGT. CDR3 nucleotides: TGCGTGTGCCACGAGCAGTACTTC. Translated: CVCHEQYF.

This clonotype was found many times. CDR3 region: CASSYRLNEKLFF. In DNA, the CDR3 is TGTGCCAGCAGTTACAGGCTTAATGAAAAACTGTTTTTT. The chain has TRBV6-5 and TRBJ1-4; D gene ambiguous. The V gene's germline CDR1 is MNHEY and CDR2 SVGAGI. Trimming took off 2 bases at V and 4 bases at J, with 5 bases between the two ends. This CDR3 contains 13 residues.

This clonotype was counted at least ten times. CDR3 loop: CASSQDRATYYEQYF. The DNA for the CDR3 is TGCGCCAGCAGCCAAGATCGGGCTACGTATTACGAGCAGTACTTC. The rearrangement links TRBV4-3 to TRBJ2-7, with no clear D. Germline V gives CDR1 LGHNA, CDR2 YSLEER. Deletions cut 0 bases from V and 4 bases from J, with 13 bases between. The CDR3 consists of 15 residues.

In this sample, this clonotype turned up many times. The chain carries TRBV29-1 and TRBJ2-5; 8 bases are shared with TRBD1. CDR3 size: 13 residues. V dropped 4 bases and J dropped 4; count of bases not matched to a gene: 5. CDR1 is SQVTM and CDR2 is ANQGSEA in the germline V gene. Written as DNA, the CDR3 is TGCAGCGTTGCTCAGGGGGCGCGAGAGACCCAGTACTTC. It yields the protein CSVAQGARETQYF.

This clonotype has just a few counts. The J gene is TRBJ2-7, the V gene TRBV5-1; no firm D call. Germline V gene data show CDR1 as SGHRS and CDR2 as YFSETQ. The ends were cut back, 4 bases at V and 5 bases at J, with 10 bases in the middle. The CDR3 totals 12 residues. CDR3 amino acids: CASSRNGDEQYF. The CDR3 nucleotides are TGCGCCAGCAGCCGGAATGGGGACGAGCAGTACTTC.

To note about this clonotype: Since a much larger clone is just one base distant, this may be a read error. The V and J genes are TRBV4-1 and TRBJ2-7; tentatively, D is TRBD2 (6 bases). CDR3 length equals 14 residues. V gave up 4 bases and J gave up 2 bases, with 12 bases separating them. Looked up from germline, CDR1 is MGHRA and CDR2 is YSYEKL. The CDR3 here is CASSLGTLAYEQYF. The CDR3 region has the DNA TGCGCCAGCAGCCTCGGGACTCTAGCCTACGAGCAGTACTTC.

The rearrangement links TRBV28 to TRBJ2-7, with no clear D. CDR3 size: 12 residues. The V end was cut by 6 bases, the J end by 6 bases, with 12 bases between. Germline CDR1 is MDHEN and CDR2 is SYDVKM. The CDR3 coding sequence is TGTGCCAGCAGCCTAGGTTATTCCGAGCAGTACTTC. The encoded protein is CASSLGYSEQYF.

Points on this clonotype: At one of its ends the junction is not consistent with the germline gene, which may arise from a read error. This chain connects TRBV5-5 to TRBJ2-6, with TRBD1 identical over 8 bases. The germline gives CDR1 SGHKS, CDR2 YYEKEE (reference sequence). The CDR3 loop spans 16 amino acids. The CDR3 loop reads CASSIAGGTGANILIF. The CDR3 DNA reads TGTGCCAGCAGCATCGCAGGGGGCACTGGGGCCAACATCCTGATTTTC.

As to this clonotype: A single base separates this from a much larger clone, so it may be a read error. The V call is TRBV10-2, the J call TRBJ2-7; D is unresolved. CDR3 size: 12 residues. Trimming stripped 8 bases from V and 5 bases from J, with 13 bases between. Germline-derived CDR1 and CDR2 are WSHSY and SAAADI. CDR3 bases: TGCGCCAGCGAGGTCCGAGTAAACGAGCAGTACTTC. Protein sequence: CASEVRVNEQYF.

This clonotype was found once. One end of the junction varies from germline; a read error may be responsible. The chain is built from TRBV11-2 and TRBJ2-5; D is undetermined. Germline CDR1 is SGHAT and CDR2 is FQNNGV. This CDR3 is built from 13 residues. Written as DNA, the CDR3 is TGTGCCAGCAACTTAAGGACCCGAGTGACCCAGTACTTC. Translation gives CASNLRTRVTQYF.

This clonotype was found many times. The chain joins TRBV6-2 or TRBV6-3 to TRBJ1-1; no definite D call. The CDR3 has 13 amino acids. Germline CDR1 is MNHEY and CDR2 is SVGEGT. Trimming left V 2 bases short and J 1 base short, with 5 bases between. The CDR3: CASSYQENTEAFF. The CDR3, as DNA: TGTGCCAGCAGTTACCAGGAGAACACTGAAGCTTTCTTT.

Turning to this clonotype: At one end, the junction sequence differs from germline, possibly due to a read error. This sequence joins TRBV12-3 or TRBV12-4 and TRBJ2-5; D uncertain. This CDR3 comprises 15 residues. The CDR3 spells CASSPSWMGQEIQYF. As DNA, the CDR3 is TGTGCCAGCAGCCCTTCGTGGATGGGCCAAGAGATCCAGTACTTC.

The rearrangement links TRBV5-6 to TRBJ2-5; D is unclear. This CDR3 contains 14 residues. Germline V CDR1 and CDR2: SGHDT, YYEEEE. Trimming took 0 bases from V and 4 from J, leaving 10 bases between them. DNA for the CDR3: TGTGCCAGCAGCTTGGGTCACCTGCCAGAGACCCAGTACTTC. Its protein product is CASSLGHLPETQYF.

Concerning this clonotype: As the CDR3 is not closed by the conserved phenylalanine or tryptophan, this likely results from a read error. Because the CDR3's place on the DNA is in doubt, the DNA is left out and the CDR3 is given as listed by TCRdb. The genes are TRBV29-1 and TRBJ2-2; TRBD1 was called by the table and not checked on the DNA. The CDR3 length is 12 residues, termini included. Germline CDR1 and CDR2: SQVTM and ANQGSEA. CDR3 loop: CRGTQGSGELSL.

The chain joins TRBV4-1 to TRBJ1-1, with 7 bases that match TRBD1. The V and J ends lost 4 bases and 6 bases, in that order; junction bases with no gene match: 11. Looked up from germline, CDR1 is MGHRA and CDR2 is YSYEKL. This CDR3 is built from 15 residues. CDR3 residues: CASSPFDRDDPEAFF. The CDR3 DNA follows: TGCGCCAGCAGCCCATTCGACAGGGATGACCCTGAAGCTTTCTTT.

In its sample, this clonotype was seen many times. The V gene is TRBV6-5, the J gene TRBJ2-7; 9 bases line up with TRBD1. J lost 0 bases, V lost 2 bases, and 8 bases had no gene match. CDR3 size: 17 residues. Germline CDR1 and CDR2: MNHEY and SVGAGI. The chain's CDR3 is CASSYTRTGAISYEQYF. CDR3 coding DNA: TGTGCCAGCAGTTACACCCGGACAGGGGCGATCTCCTACGAGCAGTACTTC.

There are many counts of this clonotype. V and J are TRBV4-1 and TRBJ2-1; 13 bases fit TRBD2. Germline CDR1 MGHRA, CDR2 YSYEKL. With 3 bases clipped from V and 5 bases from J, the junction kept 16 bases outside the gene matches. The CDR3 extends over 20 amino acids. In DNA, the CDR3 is TGCGCCAGCAGCCACCCGATTGGACGGGGACTAGCGGGACCCGACAATGAGCAGTTCTTC. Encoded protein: CASSHPIGRGLAGPDNEQFF.

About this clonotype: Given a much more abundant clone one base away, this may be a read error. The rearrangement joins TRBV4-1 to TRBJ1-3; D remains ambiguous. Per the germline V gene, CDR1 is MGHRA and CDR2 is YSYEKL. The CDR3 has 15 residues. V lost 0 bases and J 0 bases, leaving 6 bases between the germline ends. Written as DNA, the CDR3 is TGCGCCAGCAGCCAAGAAAACACCTCTGGAAACACCATATATTTT. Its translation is CASSQENTSGNTIYF.

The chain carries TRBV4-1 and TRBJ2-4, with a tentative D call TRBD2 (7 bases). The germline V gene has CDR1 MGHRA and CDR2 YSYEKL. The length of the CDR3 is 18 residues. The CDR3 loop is CTGSQVGSEGGGQNIQYF. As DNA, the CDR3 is TGCACGGGCAGCCAAGTGGGGTCGGAGGGGGGGGGCCAAAACATTCAGTACTTC.